These 7 T cell receptor beta chains share one sample of origin, sequenced in a study of blood T cell repertoires in COVID-19. The data were produced by immunoSEQ multiplex PCR, yet TCRdb's version contains in-frame clones alone and is incomplete. The data hold around 250,000 clones, with 75% to 90% observed a single time. Sequencing used peripheral blood. These receptors were collected from a middle-aged woman who had recovered from COVID-19.

This clone was observed once. The V call is TRBV2, the J call TRBJ1-4; 7 positions match TRBD1. The CDR3 contains 16 residues. After removal of 2 bases from V and 4 bases from J, the junction contained 7 bases not matched to a gene. Per germline, CDR1 SNHLY and CDR2 FYNNEI. CDR3 in amino acids: CASSELGQSNNEKLFF. CDR3 coding DNA: TGTGCCAGCAGTGAATTGGGACAGTCAAATAATGAAAAACTGTTTTTT.

The CDR3 loop is CAWSTGRNTEAFF. CDR3 in DNA: TGTGCCTGGAGCACAGGCCGCAACACTGAAGCTTTCTTT. This chain connects TRBV30 to TRBJ1-1; possible D gene TRBD1, 5 bases. The V end lost 3 bases, the J end lost 2 bases, and 10 bases lay between the germline ends. The CDR3 consists of 13 residues. The V gene's germline CDR1 is GTSNPN and CDR2 SVGIG (reference sequence).

This chain links TRBV5-1 with TRBJ2-1; 8 positions match TRBD2. CDR3 length equals 15 residues. From germline, CDR1 is SGHRS and CDR2 YFSETQ. With 6 bases clipped from V and 9 bases from J, the junction kept 14 bases outside the gene matches. The CDR3 is CASTPLREGPGEQFF. CDR3 DNA sequence: TGCGCCAGCACCCCTCTCCGGGAGGGCCCGGGTGAGCAGTTCTTC.

The V gene is TRBV6-5, the J gene TRBJ2-1, with TRBD2 identical over 12 bases. V was pared by 5 bases and J by 6 bases, with 5 bases of the junction left unmatched. Germline V lookup: CDR1 MNHEY, CDR2 SVGAGI. The CDR3 length is 15 residues. The CDR3 DNA reads as TGTGCCAGCAGTCCTCTAGCGGGAGGGACCAATGAGCAGTTCTTC. Translation gives CASSPLAGGTNEQFF.

The J gene is TRBJ2-7, the V gene TRBV10-2, with D possibly matching TRBD1 (8 bases). The CDR3 spans 13 residues. Trimming took 11 bases from V and 6 from J, leaving 20 bases between them. Looked up from germline, CDR1 is WSHSY and CDR2 is SAAADI. The CDR3 spells CALQSNRGGEQYF. CDR3 coding DNA: TGCGCCCTACAGAGTAACAGGGGGGGCGAGCAGTACTTC.

The chain joins TRBV19 to TRBJ2-1; possible D gene TRBD1, 5 bases. This CDR3 spans 13 amino acids. Germline-derived CDR1 and CDR2 are LNHDA and SQIVND (reference sequence). V lost 3 bases, J lost 8 bases, and 11 bases lay in between. CDR3 nucleotide sequence: TGTGCCAGTAGTATGGGGCAGGTTTATGAGCAGTTCTTC. It yields the protein CASSMGQVYEQFF.

The rearrangement links TRBV3-1 (or the pseudogene TRBV3-2) to TRBJ1-2; 8 bases map to TRBD1. Germline V gene data show CDR1 as LGHDT and CDR2 as YNNKEL (reference sequence). CDR3 size: 14 residues. The V segment lost 5 bases and the J segment 4 bases; nucleotides outside the gene matches: 6. The CDR3 DNA sequence: TGTGCCAGCAGCTCGACAGGGGTGACCTATGGCTACACCTTC. This codes for CASSSTGVTYGYTF.